The next 10 T cell receptor beta chains were all read from a single sample in a study of cytomegalovirus exposure and HLA in healthy donors (dated by TCRdb to 2017 to 2019). The library relied on the immunoSEQ multiplex PCR assay. For the multiplex PCR, a mixture combining 60 forward primers for TCR Vbeta segments and 13 reverse primers for TCR Jbeta segments was used. Sourced from immuneACCESS, this table was stored by TCRdb with only in-frame sequences that have V and J called. A share of the clones is absent; for the studies checked, an unresolved V gene accounts for under half, and the remainder has no known explanation. This sample gives roughly 150,000 clones in total; over 70% of them show up just once. 7% of the sample lies in the top ten. What was sequenced was PBMCs. The receptors were gathered from a woman aged 40 to 55 in good health and CMV-seropositive.

J is TRBJ1-6 and V is TRBV7-6; TRBD1 is a possible D gene (6 bases). The CDR3 length is 15 residues. Trimming shortened V by 2 bases and J by 9 bases, and 14 bases separated the two germline ends. CDR1 is SGHVS, CDR2 FNYEAQ, per germline. The CDR3 DNA is TGTGCCAGCAGCTTATCCCGAAAGGGGGTTTCACCCCTCCACTTT. Translation gives CASSLSRKGVSPLHF.

This clone was counted between two and nine times. The V and J genes are TRBV28 and TRBJ2-7, with 9 positions matching TRBD1. This CDR3 has 16 residues. Germline CDR1 and CDR2: MDHEN and SYDVKM. Trimming took 5 bases from V and 6 from J; bases not matched to a gene: 14. The CDR3 DNA sequence: TGTGCCAGCAGTCGAACCCGGGACAGGGTAGGTAGCGAGCAGTACTTC. Its protein product is CASSRTRDRVGSEQYF.

The chain has TRBV7-2 and TRBJ2-7; D is uncertain. V lost 3 bases, J lost 3 bases, and 9 bases lay in between. This CDR3 region has 13 residues. Germline CDR1 SGHTA, CDR2 FQGNSA. CDR3 bases: TGTGCCAGCAGCTTGAACTGGAGCTACGAGCAGTACTTC. It specifies CASSLNWSYEQYF. Based on the CDR3 plus reference TRBV7-2 and TRBJ2-7, the full variable domain is GAGVSQSPSNKVTEKGKDVELRCDPISGHTALYWYRQSLGQGLEFLIYFQGNSAPDKSGLPSDRFSAERTGGSVSTLTIQRTQQEDSAVYLCASSLNWSYEQYFGPGTRLTVT.

The V gene is TRBV5-5, the J gene TRBJ1-1; 7 bases match TRBD1. The CDR3 extends over 14 amino acids. With 4 bases clipped from V and 3 bases from J, the junction kept 6 bases outside the gene matches. CDR1 and CDR2 from the germline V gene are SGHKS and YYEKEE (reference sequence). The CDR3 here is CASSPTGLYTEAFF. In DNA form, the CDR3 reads TGTGCCAGCAGCCCGACAGGGTTGTACACTGAAGCTTTCTTT.

The chain carries TRBV6-5 and TRBJ1-2, with D maybe TRBD1 (5 bases). Germline loops: CDR1 MNHEY, CDR2 SVGAGI. The V end was cut by 7 bases, the J end by 5 bases, with 14 bases between. This CDR3 is built from 13 residues. CDR3 coding DNA: TGTGCCAGCATAACAGGAGCTTTTTATGGCTACACCTTC. Translation gives CASITGAFYGYTF.

The CDR3 here is CAVRQGEHYGYTF. The CDR3 DNA reads as TGTGCCGTACGTCAGGGTGAGCACTATGGCTACACCTTC. This sequence joins TRBV6-5 and TRBJ1-2; TRBD1 is a possible D gene (5 bases). Per germline, CDR1 MNHEY and CDR2 SVGAGI. V lost 11 bases to trimming and J lost 3 bases, with 16 bases between them. This CDR3 region has 13 residues.

J is TRBJ1-2 and V is TRBV7-2, with a weak D call TRBD1 (6 bases). Germline V gene lookup returns CDR1 SGHTA and CDR2 FQGNSA. V shed 4 bases and J shed 2 bases, with 8 bases lying between them. The CDR3 contains 13 residues. CDR3 DNA: TGTGCCAGCAGCTACAGGGCAAACTATGGCTACACCTTC. Its protein product is CASSYRANYGYTF. Variable domain in full (rest from reference TRBV7-2 and TRBJ1-2): GAGVSQSPSNKVTEKGKDVELRCDPISGHTALYWYRQSLGQGLEFLIYFQGNSAPDKSGLPSDRFSAERTGGSVSTLTIQRTQQEDSAVYLCASSYRANYGYTFGSGTRLTVV.

The CDR3 region is CAISEGTSKDTQYF. The DNA of the CDR3 is TGTGCCATCAGTGAGGGGACTAGCAAGGATACGCAGTATTTT. V usage is TRBV10-3 and J usage is TRBJ2-3, with 9 bases matching TRBD2. J was trimmed by 6 bases and V by 2 bases; bases with no gene match: 3. Germline V gene sequence: CDR1 ENHRY, CDR2 SYGVKD. The CDR3 consists of 14 residues.

The chain carries TRBV5-6 and TRBJ1-2; 7 bases line up with TRBD1. Per germline, CDR1 SGHDT and CDR2 YYEEEE. V lost 4 bases to trimming and J lost 5 bases; unmatched junction nucleotides: 20. The CDR3 is 18 amino acids. The CDR3 region has the DNA TGTGCCAGCAGCGCGCAGGGGGACTGGGGTTGGGGACAGTATGGCTACACCTTC. Amino acid sequence: CASSAQGDWGWGQYGYTF. Full variable domain (missing parts from reference TRBV5-6 and TRBJ1-2): DAGVTQSPTHLIKTRGQQVTLRCSPKSGHDTVSWYQQALGQGPQFIFQYYEEEERQRGNFPDRFSGHQFPNYSSELNVNALLLGDSALYLCASSAQGDWGWGQYGYTFGSGTRLTVV.

This chain connects TRBV11-2 to TRBJ1-1; D is uncertain. Between the trimmed V and J ends, which lost 1 base and 3 bases, there was a span of 9 bases. Germline CDR1 is SGHAT and CDR2 is FQNNGV. There are 14 residues in the CDR3. The CDR3 loop reads CASSLGWRDTEAFF. The CDR3, as DNA: TGTGCCAGCAGCTTAGGGTGGAGGGACACTGAAGCTTTCTTT.